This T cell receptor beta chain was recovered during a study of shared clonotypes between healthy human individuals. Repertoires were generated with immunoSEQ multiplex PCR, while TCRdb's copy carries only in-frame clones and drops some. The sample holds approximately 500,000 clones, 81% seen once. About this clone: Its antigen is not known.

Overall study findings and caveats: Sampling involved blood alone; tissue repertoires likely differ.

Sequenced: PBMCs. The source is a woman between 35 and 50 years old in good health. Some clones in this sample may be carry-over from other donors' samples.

In nucleotides, the CDR3 is TGTGCCAGCAGTGTAGGTAACAATCAGCAGTACTTC. Protein: CASSVGNNQQYF. The chain is built from TRBV6-1 and TRBJ2-5; no clear D. This CDR3 has 12 residues. From germline, CDR1 is MNHNS and CDR2 SASEGT. Trimming took off 4 bases at V and 11 bases at J, with 14 bases between the two ends.